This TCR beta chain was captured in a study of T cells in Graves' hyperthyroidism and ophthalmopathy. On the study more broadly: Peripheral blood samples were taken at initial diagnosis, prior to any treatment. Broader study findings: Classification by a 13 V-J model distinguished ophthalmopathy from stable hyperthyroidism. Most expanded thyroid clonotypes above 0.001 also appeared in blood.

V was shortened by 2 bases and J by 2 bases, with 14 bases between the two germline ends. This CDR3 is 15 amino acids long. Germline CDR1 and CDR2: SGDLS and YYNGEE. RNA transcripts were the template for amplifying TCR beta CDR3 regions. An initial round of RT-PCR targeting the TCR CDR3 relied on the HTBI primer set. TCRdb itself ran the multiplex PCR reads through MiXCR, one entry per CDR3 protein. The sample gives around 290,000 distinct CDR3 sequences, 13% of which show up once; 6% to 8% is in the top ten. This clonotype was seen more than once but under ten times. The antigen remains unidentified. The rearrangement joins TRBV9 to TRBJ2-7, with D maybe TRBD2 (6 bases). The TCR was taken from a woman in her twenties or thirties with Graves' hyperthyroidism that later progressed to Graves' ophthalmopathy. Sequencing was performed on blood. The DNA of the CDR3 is TGTGCCAGCAGCGTTGACGGGAGTAGTACCTACGAGCAGTACTTC. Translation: CASSVDGSSTYEQYF.